This TCR beta chain was recovered during a study of shared clonotypes between healthy human individuals. CDR3 length: 16 amino acids. Trimming shortened V by 4 bases and J by 2 bases, and 15 bases separated the two germline ends. Germline V lookup: CDR1 LNHDA, CDR2 SQIVND (reference sequence). Overall study findings and caveats: The study drew on few donors, limiting represented genetic and exposure-history diversity. Clonotype sharing among donors was thought likely to change with sequencing depth.

Donors comprised healthy HIV-negative adults lacking recent acute infections or vaccinations. Repertoires were generated with immunoSEQ multiplex PCR, while TCRdb's copy carries only in-frame clones and drops some. The sample lists under 2,500,000 clones, approximately 96% seen once, with more than 0.1% in the top ten. Remarks on this clone: Its antigen is still unknown. At the DNA level, this CDR3 is encoded by other sequences in the same sample as well.

The sequenced sample was naive CD4+ T cells sorted from blood. Subset here: CD45RA+ positively selected. This clonotype originated in a man between 18 and 29 years old in good health. This chain links TRBV19 with TRBJ1-5, with a possible D match to TRBD1 (5 bases). CDR3 DNA sequence: TGTGCCAGTAGTACGACTGGGGCGGGTGGCAATCAGCCCCAGCATTTT. Translating it yields CASSTTGAGGNQPQHF. The whole variable domain, remainder taken from reference TRBV19 and TRBJ1-5, is DGGITQSPKYLFRKEGQNVTLSCEQNLNHDAMYWYRQDPGQGLRLIYYSQIVNDFQKGDIAEGYSVSREKKESFPLTVTSAQKNPTAFYLCASSTTGAGGNQPQHFGDGTRLSIL.